This is a list of T cell receptor beta chains from one sample in a study of cytomegalovirus exposure and HLA in healthy donors. Profiled with immunoSEQ multiplex PCR; TCRdb holds only in-frame clones, not every one. The sample holds around 80,000 clones, about 79% seen once. Material for sequencing was PBMCs. These receptors all stem from a female donor in good health and CMV-seronegative. The CDR3 runs from the conserved cysteine through the conserved F or W. D genes are given only for firm matches. Some rows mark clone size as missing; the rest say once, few, many or name a class of expanded clone.

v_call	d_call	clone_size	j_call	cdr3_aa	cdr3_nt
TRBV6-5	-	-	TRBJ1-2	CASSYGAGAIYGYTF	TGTGCCAGCAGTTACGGCGCAGGGGCTATTTATGGCTACACCTTC
TRBV12-5	TRBD1	-	TRBJ2-5	CASGLRQGQETQYF	TGTGCTAGTGGTTTGCGACAGGGGCAAGAGACCCAGTACTTC
TRBV18	TRBD1	-	TRBJ2-7	CASSQGTGDEQYF	TGTGCCAGCTCACAAGGGACAGGGGACGAGCAGTACTTC
TRBV5-1	TRBD1	-	TRBJ1-2	CASSVTGQGEGYTF	TGCGCCAGCAGCGTCACGGGACAGGGGGAAGGCTACACCTTC
TRBV9	-	-	TRBJ1-3	CASSVTEQPSGNTIYF	TGTGCCAGCAGCGTAACAGAGCAGCCCTCTGGAAACACCATATATTTT
TRBV4-1	TRBD2	few	TRBJ2-1	CASSQERGSSYNEQFF	TGCGCCAGCAGCCAGGAGCGGGGTAGCTCCTACAATGAGCAGTTCTTC
TRBV7-8	TRBD2	-	TRBJ2-1	CASSQTSGGNEQFF	TGTGCCAGCAGCCAAACGAGCGGGGGCAATGAGCAGTTCTTC
TRBV5-1	TRBD1	once	TRBJ1-6	CASSLDPGGYNSPLHF	TGCGCCAGCAGCTTGGATCCAGGGGGGTACAATTCACCCCTCCACTTT
TRBV9	-	-	TRBJ1-2	CASSVVRGGYTF	TGTGCCAGCAGCGTAGTCCGGGGTGGCTACACCTTC
TRBV2	TRBD2	-	TRBJ2-7	CASLGTSGGREYF	TGTGCCAGCCTCGGGACTAGCGGGGGGAGGGAGTACTTC
TRBV10-3	TRBD1	-	TRBJ2-7	CAISEDRGKQYF	TGTGCCATCAGTGAGGACAGGGGGAAGCAGTACTTC
TRBV4-1	-	-	TRBJ1-2	CASSQFIVDTKGYGYTF	TGCGCCAGCAGCCAGTTTATAGTGGACACAAAGGGGTATGGCTACACCTTC
TRBV14	-	-	TRBJ1-3	CASSSRRSGNTIYF	TGTGCCAGCAGCTCCCGTCGCTCTGGAAACACCATATATTTT
TRBV2	-	once	TRBJ1-6	CASTNNSPLHF	TGTGCCAGCACCAATAATTCACCCCTCCACTTT
TRBV5-4	TRBD1	-	TRBJ2-3	CASSKPGQGITDTQYF	TGTGCCAGCAGCAAACCGGGACAGGGGATCACAGATACGCAGTATTTT
TRBV25-1	-	-	TRBJ2-7	CASSDGREQYF	TGTGCCAGCAGTGATGGGAGAGAGCAGTACTTC
TRBV30	-	-	TRBJ1-2	CAWSVPHQPRTTYGYTF	TGTGCCTGGAGTGTACCCCATCAGCCCCGGACAACCTATGGCTACACCTTC
TRBV2	-	-	TRBJ1-2	CASKILGGGYTF	TGTGCCAGCAAGATTTTGGGAGGGGGCTACACCTTC
TRBV2	-	-	TRBJ2-5	CASSEVRETQYF	TGTGCCAGCAGTGAAGTTCGAGAGACCCAGTACTTC
TRBV29-1	TRBD1	-	TRBJ1-2	CSVAGQGYGYTF	TGCAGCGTTGCGGGACAGGGCTATGGCTACACCTTC
TRBV6-6	TRBD1	-	TRBJ2-5	CASSPADRGQETQYF	TGTGCCAGCAGTCCCGCCGACAGGGGGCAAGAGACCCAGTACTTC
TRBV29-1	TRBD1	-	TRBJ1-1	CSAISSGGYTEAFF	TGCAGCGCTATATCCTCAGGGGGGTACACTGAAGCTTTCTTT
TRBV18	-	-	TRBJ2-7	CASSPPVRSKPYEQYF	TGTGCCAGCTCACCACCGGTCAGGTCGAAGCCCTACGAGCAGTACTTC
TRBV25-1	-	few	TRBJ1-1	CASSEYADSGTEAFF	TGTGCCAGCAGTGAATATGCGGATAGCGGGACTGAAGCTTTCTTT
TRBV4-1	TRBD2	-	TRBJ2-3	CASSKLAGGGTDTQYF	TGCGCCAGCAGCAAACTAGCGGGAGGAGGCACAGATACGCAGTATTTT
TRBV28	-	few	TRBJ2-1	CASRYPGLGYNEQFF	TGTGCCAGCCGCTATCCGGGACTGGGATATAATGAGCAGTTCTTC
TRBV6-6	TRBD2	-	TRBJ2-3	CASRQLAGGHTDTQYF	TGTGCCAGCAGACAACTAGCGGGGGGCCACACAGATACGCAGTATTTT
TRBV7-2	-	-	TRBJ2-1	CASSLEWGPLNEQFF	TGTGCCAGCAGCTTAGAGTGGGGGCCCCTAAATGAGCAGTTCTTC
TRBV28	TRBD2	-	TRBJ2-1	CASSKGLAGGNEQFF	TGTGCCAGCAGCAAGGGACTAGCGGGGGGGAATGAGCAGTTCTTC
TRBV27	TRBD1	-	TRBJ1-1	CASRTGGTEAFF	TGTGCCAGCCGGACAGGGGGGACTGAAGCTTTCTTT
TRBV5-1	TRBD1	-	TRBJ1-2	CASGIAGGADGYTF	TGCGCCAGCGGCATAGCAGGGGGCGCAGATGGCTACACCTTC
TRBV19	-	-	TRBJ1-1	CASSQTGNTEAFF	TGTGCCAGTAGCCAGACAGGGAACACTGAAGCTTTCTTT
TRBV4-1	TRBD1	-	TRBJ2-7	CASSQGRDREFVQYF	TGCGCCAGCAGCCAGGGCCGGGACAGGGAGTTCGTGCAGTACTTC
TRBV6-5	-	-	TRBJ1-1	CASSYSGYPGGTEAFF	TGTGCCAGCAGTTATTCGGGCTACCCCGGGGGAACTGAAGCTTTCTTT
TRBV10-3	TRBD1	few	TRBJ1-5	CATGQGEYQPQHF	TGTGCCACCGGACAGGGGGAGTACCAGCCCCAGCATTTT
TRBV7-9	TRBD1	-	TRBJ1-2	CASSRGQVNNYGYTF	TGTGCCAGCAGCAGGGGACAGGTGAATAACTATGGCTACACCTTC
TRBV4-1	TRBD1	-	TRBJ1-1	CASSPLGTGEVVAFF	TGCGCCAGCAGCCCCCTTGGGACAGGGGAGGTGGTAGCTTTCTTT
TRBV6-1	-	-	TRBJ2-3	CASSFRDFSTDTQYF	TGTGCCAGCAGTTTCCGGGACTTCAGCACAGATACGCAGTATTTT
TRBV7-8	TRBD1	-	TRBJ1-4	CASSLGDRGLRKLFF	TGTGCCAGCAGCTTAGGAGACAGGGGGCTTCGGAAACTGTTTTTT
TRBV14	TRBD1	few	TRBJ1-1	CASSLKGGRTEAFF	TGTGCCAGCAGCCTGAAAGGGGGCCGCACTGAAGCTTTCTTT
TRBV30	-	-	TRBJ1-3	CAWSAGAGNTIYF	TGTGCCTGGAGTGCAGGGGCTGGAAACACCATATATTTT
TRBV15	-	-	TRBJ1-3	CATSRDRGSGNTIYF	TGTGCCACCAGCAGAGATCGAGGTTCGGGAAACACCATATATTTT
TRBV28	TRBD2	-	TRBJ2-7	CASSHSGSFYYEQYF	TGTGCCAGCAGTCATAGCGGGAGCTTCTACTACGAGCAGTACTTC
TRBV4-3	TRBD1	few	TRBJ2-6	CASSRDRATGANVLTF	TGCGCCAGCAGCCGAGACAGGGCCACTGGGGCCAACGTCCTGACTTTC
TRBV2	-	-	TRBJ1-5	CASQPEANQPQHF	TGTGCCAGCCAACCTGAAGCGAATCAGCCCCAGCATTTT
TRBV18	-	-	TRBJ2-5	CASSDIPGLTQETQYF	TGTGCCAGCTCAGATATCCCGGGACTCACCCAAGAGACCCAGTACTTC
TRBV5-1	TRBD1	-	TRBJ2-5	CASSLLGTEETQYF	TGCGCCAGCAGCTTGCTCGGGACAGAAGAGACCCAGTACTTC
TRBV5-1	TRBD2	once	TRBJ2-7	CASSLGPGTSGGWDPYEQYF	TGCGCCAGCAGCTTGGGCCCCGGGACTAGCGGAGGATGGGATCCATACGAGCAGTACTTC
TRBV5-5	TRBD1	-	TRBJ2-7	CASSSPGQDSYEQYF	TGTGCCAGCAGCTCGCCGGGACAGGACTCCTACGAGCAGTACTTC
TRBV28	TRBD1	-	TRBJ1-2	CASSLTTGAHGYTF	TGTGCCAGCAGTCTCACGACAGGGGCGCATGGCTACACCTTC
TRBV7-9	-	-	TRBJ2-5	CASSLDRVGETQYF	TGTGCCAGCAGCTTAGACAGGGTTGGAGAGACCCAGTACTTC
TRBV6-1	-	once	TRBJ2-7	CASSEVGGLSYEQYF	TGTGCCAGCAGTGAAGTTGGAGGCCTTTCCTACGAGCAGTACTTC
TRBV9	-	-	TRBJ1-2	CASSVAGTTNYGYTF	TGTGCCAGCAGCGTAGCTGGGACAACTAACTATGGCTACACCTTC
TRBV7-2	-	-	TRBJ1-6	CASSLSGQNNSPLHF	TGTGCCAGCAGCTTATCCGGACAGAATAATTCACCCCTCCACTTT
TRBV19	TRBD2	once	TRBJ2-2	CASSPLAGGNTGELFF	TGTGCCAGTAGCCCCCTAGCGGGGGGGAACACCGGGGAGCTGTTTTTT
TRBV6-5	-	-	TRBJ1-6	CASRRGSYNSPLHF	TGTGCCAGCAGAAGGGGTTCCTATAATTCACCCCTCCACTTT
TRBV13	-	-	TRBJ1-6	CASTLTSSYNSPLHF	TGTGCCAGCACCCTGACTAGCTCCTATAATTCACCCCTCCACTTT